Sequencing of this TCR beta chain was carried out in a study of shared clonotypes between healthy human individuals. Study-level information: Donor composition was a couple of women and three men, aged 18 to 49. Study-wide points: Sorted-subset sequencing was shown by rarefaction to be incomplete despite large depth. Sampling included only blood; tissue repertoires likely differ.

The repertoire was sequenced with immunoSEQ multiplex PCR; TCRdb's copy has only in-frame clones and lacks some. The sample lists 2,500,000 or so clones, around 92% seen once, with 0.3% to 0.45% in the top ten. This clone was recorded once. What it binds is not known. Germline trimming cut 6 bases from V and 2 bases from J; bases unmatched to any gene: 10. In germline, CDR1 is MRHNA, CDR2 SNTAGT. The CDR3 contains 15 residues. This TCR came from a man younger than 35 in good health. Some clones in this sample may be carry-over from other donors' samples. The chain uses TRBV6-4 and TRBJ2-7; 7 nucleotides line up with TRBD1. The material sequenced was naive CD4+ T cells from PBMCs. As to subset: CD45RA+ positively selected. CDR3 DNA: TGTGCCAGCAGCAATTGGGACAGCATCCCCTACGAGCAGTACTTC. Protein product: CASSNWDSIPYEQYF.